A single T cell receptor (beta chain) is shown here with its context. Antigen unknown. This entry is derived from a study of shared clonotypes between healthy human individuals. Template for every sorted-subset replicate PCR totaled roughly 200 ng DNA, 25,000 to 35,000 T cell genomes. Source study methods: ImmunoSEQ junction-only sequences lacked quality scores, so their filtering differed. The method was immunoSEQ multiplex PCR; TCRdb's version includes in-frame clones alone and lacks a portion of them. That table furnishes V, J and clone size, whereas the DNA furnished D and trimming. The sample holds around 1 million clones; around three quarters are singletons and the top ten take approximately 1.5%. This CDR3 has 14 residues. Deletions cut 0 bases from V and 5 bases from J, with 12 bases between. Per the germline V gene, CDR1 is SGHRS and CDR2 is YFSETQ. Whole-study findings and limits: On the whole, naive subsets had larger estimated richness than memory subsets had.

Within Nashville, Tennessee resided all donors, each a Caucasian adult. The TCR originated in a man aged 18 to 30 in good health. The chain links TRBV5-1 to TRBJ2-7; no definite D call. Input material: memory CD4+ T cells sorted from blood. Described subset: CD45RA-negative fraction. This CDR3 reads CASSLGTVVNEQYF. The CDR3 nucleotides read TGCGCCAGCAGCTTGGGGACCGTTGTGAACGAGCAGTACTTC. Full variable domain (outside the CDR3, taken from reference TRBV5-1 and TRBJ2-7): KAGVTQTPRYLIKTRGQQVTLSCSPISGHRSVSWYQQTPGQGLQFLFEYFSETQRNKGNFPGRFSGRQFSNSRSEMNVSTLELGDSALYLCASSLGTVVNEQYFGPGTRLTVT.